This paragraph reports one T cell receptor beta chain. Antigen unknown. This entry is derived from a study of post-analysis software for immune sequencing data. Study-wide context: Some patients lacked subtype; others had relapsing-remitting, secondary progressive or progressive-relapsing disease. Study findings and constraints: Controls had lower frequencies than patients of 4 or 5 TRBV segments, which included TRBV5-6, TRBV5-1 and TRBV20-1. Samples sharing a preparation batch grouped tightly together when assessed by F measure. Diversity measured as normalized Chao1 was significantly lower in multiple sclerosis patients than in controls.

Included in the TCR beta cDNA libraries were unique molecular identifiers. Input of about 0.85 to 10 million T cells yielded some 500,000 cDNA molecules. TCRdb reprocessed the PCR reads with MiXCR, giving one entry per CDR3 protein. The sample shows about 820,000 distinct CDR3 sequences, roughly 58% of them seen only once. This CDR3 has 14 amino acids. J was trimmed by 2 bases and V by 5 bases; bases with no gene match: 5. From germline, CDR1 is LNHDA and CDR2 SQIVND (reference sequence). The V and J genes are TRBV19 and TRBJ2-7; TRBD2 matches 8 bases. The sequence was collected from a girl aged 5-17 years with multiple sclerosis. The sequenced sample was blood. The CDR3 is CASSFSGDAYEQYF. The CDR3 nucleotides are TGTGCCAGTAGTTTTAGCGGGGACGCCTACGAGCAGTACTTC. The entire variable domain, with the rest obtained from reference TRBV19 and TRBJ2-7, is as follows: DGGITQSPKYLFRKEGQNVTLSCEQNLNHDAMYWYRQDPGQGLRLIYYSQIVNDFQKGDIAEGYSVSREKKESFPLTVTSAQKNPTAFYLCASSFSGDAYEQYFGPGTRLTVT.